The rows below give T cell receptor beta chains drawn from one sample of a study of cytomegalovirus exposure and HLA in healthy donors. TCRdb's copy holds only in-frame clones and misses some; the assay was immunoSEQ multiplex PCR. The profile covers 150,000 to 170,000 clones, with roughly 86% appearing a single time and approximately 2% taken by the ten largest. Sequenced material: PBMCs. These receptors all stem from a human donor in good health. The CDR3 runs from the conserved cysteine through the conserved F or W. Each record gives: J gene, clone size, V gene, CDR3 protein. Size tells how often a clone was seen (once, few, many) or the class of an expanded clone, and some rows leave it out.

TRBJ2-1 | NA | TRBV19 | CASIPSGLGSNEQFF
TRBJ2-2 | once | TRBV6-5 | CASSGQGVSTGELFF
TRBJ2-3 | NA | TRBV15 | CATSSGDSFSTDTQYF
TRBJ2-1 | once | TRBV6-5 | CASSYSRVGRNEQFF
TRBJ2-7 | NA | TRBV4-2 | CASSQDRAGGYEQYF
TRBJ2-3 | NA | TRBV7-3 | CASSLSGGGRTDTQYF
TRBJ1-2 | NA | TRBV15 | CATSRVGQGERGYTF
TRBJ2-3 | NA | TRBV9 | CASGRTATDTQYF
TRBJ2-2 | NA | TRBV5-1 | CASSSGLAGTGELFF
TRBJ1-1 | NA | TRBV6-5 | CASSRQGGHTEAFF
TRBJ1-1 | NA | TRBV27 | CASSPVTGGHTEAFF
TRBJ2-5 | NA | TRBV5-1 | CASSLGLAEQETQYF
TRBJ2-2 | NA | TRBV5-4 | CASSLAYGRGMTGELFF
TRBJ2-7 | NA | TRBV6-6 | CASSYKDGPYEQYF
TRBJ1-5 | few | TRBV27 | CASSLGPSNQPQHF
TRBJ2-5 | once | TRBV5-1 | CASRRASGQETQYF
TRBJ2-3 | NA | TRBV11-3 | CASSRRDGRDTQYF
TRBJ2-1 | NA | TRBV11-3 | CASYRGQSYNEQFF
TRBJ1-1 | NA | TRBV7-8 | CASSLAGAGGPEAFF
TRBJ2-1 | NA | TRBV7-2 | CASSLGLDSNEQFF
TRBJ2-1 | NA | TRBV6-1 | CASSVKVQGNEQFF
TRBJ2-7 | NA | TRBV4-3 | CASSPWAGYEQYF
TRBJ1-3 | NA | TRBV7-6 | CASQSLGGNTIYF
TRBJ2-7 | NA | TRBV2 | CASNPDRSSYEQYF
TRBJ1-5 | NA | TRBV28 | CASSLNEGGNQPQHF
TRBJ2-3 | NA | TRBV30 | CAWSRGAGGTDTQYF
TRBJ1-2 | NA | TRBV7-2 | CASSLSSLTGAAGYTF
TRBJ2-2 | NA | TRBV28 | CASINRDYQLTGELFF
TRBJ2-1 | NA | TRBV5-1 | CASRRGQAGVGDEQFF
TRBJ2-1 | once | TRBV7-2 | CASSLTSRLFF
TRBJ2-4 | NA | TRBV4-2 | CASSQDQQGLAKNIQYF
TRBJ2-7 | NA | TRBV4-1 | CASSQVQVTSSYEQYF
TRBJ2-7 | NA | TRBV5-1 | CASGGTGTTYEQYF
TRBJ1-1 | NA | TRBV4-3 | CASSQDGAGNTEAFF
TRBJ1-2 | NA | TRBV2 | CASRKTGVNYGYTF
TRBJ2-2 | NA | TRBV6-5 | CASSYLSGPTGELFF
TRBJ2-1 | NA | TRBV7-2 | CASSLNFLAGGYEQFF
TRBJ2-3 | NA | TRBV6-6 | CASKRSSDTQYF
TRBJ1-1 | once | TRBV7-2 | CASSLSMNTEAFF
TRBJ1-5 | NA | TRBV27 | CASSPGTGILGNQPQHF
TRBJ2-7 | NA | TRBV6-6 | CASSYSSGSYEQYF
TRBJ2-7 | NA | TRBV7-9 | CASSPHRDTSFHEQYF
TRBJ2-2 | NA | TRBV7-3 | CASSSLRSGELFF
TRBJ1-3 | NA | TRBV2 | CASRQGSGNTIYF
TRBJ1-5 | NA | TRBV27 | CASSLSFGRAGNQPQHF
TRBJ1-5 | few | TRBV6-1 | CASRVNRGLQPQHF
TRBJ2-2 | NA | TRBV29-1 | CSVRKVGGRVSGELFF
TRBJ1-2 | few | TRBV6-5 | CASSPLGGNYGYTF
TRBJ1-1 | NA | TRBV2 | CASSEQDRGTEAFF
TRBJ2-2 | NA | TRBV27 | CASSPGGAGELFF
TRBJ1-1 | NA | TRBV7-3 | CASSPEGGGGTEAFF
TRBJ1-2 | NA | TRBV15 | CATSRRDRGHLDYGYTF
TRBJ2-2 | NA | TRBV6-5 | CASRYRTVNTGELFF